This TCR beta chain was obtained from a study of spatial heterogeneity in lung cancer. Remarks on this clonotype: Its antigen remains unidentified.

The time point was: sample taken at primary tumor resection. About 73 TRACERx patients with early, untreated non-small cell lung cancer donated samples. TCRs were sequenced from unsorted whole RNA of tumor, nontumor lung or PBMC. A unique molecular identifier was carried by every single TCR cDNA molecule. TCRdb used MiXCR to reprocess the 5' RACE reads, holding one entry per CDR3 protein. The sample includes 25,000 to 30,000 distinct CDR3 sequences, around 7.4% seen only once; the top ten take approximately 24%. Overall study results and limits: Expanded TCRs classified as ubiquitous or regional were counted, and these counts tracked ubiquitous and regional nonsynonymous mutations, respectively. Tumors with more nonsynonymous mutations had more expanded intratumoral alpha and beta TCRs.

The germline V gene encodes CDR1 MNHEY and CDR2 SVGAGI. The V and J ends lost 1 base and 2 bases respectively, with 8 bases between them. The CDR3 consists of 14 residues. V and J are TRBV6-5 and TRBJ1-1; the D is unclear. Source: lung tumor tissue, taken at surgery. The TCR sequence derives from a male donor with early-stage non-small cell lung cancer. CDR3: CASSYLGINTEAFF. CDR3 nucleotides: TGTGCCAGCAGTTACTTGGGGATTAACACTGAAGCTTTCTTT.